This T cell receptor beta chain was profiled in a study of T-cell reconstitution after alpha-beta-depleted transplantation in children. The authors prepared the TCRbeta library with unique molecular identifiers. TCRdb reprocessed the PCR reads with MiXCR, giving one entry per CDR3 protein. The table includes over 200,000 distinct CDR3 sequences, about 8.7% detected once. There are 14 residues in the CDR3. Germline values: CDR1 SGHVS, CDR2 FQNEAQ. V lost 5 bases to trimming and J lost 12 bases, with 21 bases between them. Notes on this clonotype: Its antigen is still unknown.

Study-wide results and limits: Certain patients had high TCRbeta diversity at day 60, and it came from recipient T cells and thymic progenitors that survived. About two months after transplant, alpha-beta T cells reportedly came from several hundred expanded graft clones. T-cell numbers and diversity one year post-transplant derived largely from freshly generated T cells.

The sequencing here drew on PBMCs, mostly from graft donor cells, taken 360 days after TCRalphabeta/CD19-depleted stem cell transplant. The rearrangement joins TRBV7-8 to TRBJ2-3; tentatively, D is TRBD1 or TRBD2 (5 bases each). This clonotype originated in a male patient aged 2 to 9 who had a stem cell transplant for acute myeloid leukemia, so the T cells may come from the graft donor. The CDR3 spells CASSGRGARPSQYF. For the CDR3, the DNA is TGTGCCAGCAGCGGGAGAGGGGCACGGCCGTCCCAGTATTTT.